The present entry profiles one TCR beta chain with its context. Trimming cost V 3 bases and J 6 bases, with 7 bases left between them. Germline CDR1 is KGHSH and CDR2 is LQKENI. CDR3 length: 12 amino acids. The data stem from a study of blood T cell repertoires in COVID-19. Study-wide context: Two negative PCRs, clearance, or symptom resolution were required of recovered Cohort 3 donors.

Assignment of participants to cohorts was predicated upon participant-reported clinical history. Study processing details: Reference gene primers were amplified, and this amplification served to estimate nucleated cell counts. Profiling relied on immunoSEQ multiplex PCR, and the TCRdb table lists in-frame clones only, not all of them. D and trimming come from the DNA, and the V and J calls and clone size come from that table. The table has about 170,000 clones, around 80% seen once; the top ten hold roughly 20%. This receptor was identified in a woman between 70 and 85 years old in a cohort exposed to, infected with or recovered from COVID-19 (not recorded which). The chain joins TRBV18 to TRBJ2-3; D perhaps matches TRBD2 (5 bases). The sequencing input was PBMCs or T cells enriched from blood (not recorded which). The CDR3 bases are TGTGCCAGCTCACCCGGGATGGATACGCAGTATTTT. As protein: CASSPGMDTQYF.